The following is a T cell receptor (beta chain) sequence with its context. Germline values: CDR1 SQVTM, CDR2 ANQGSEA. V gave up 4 bases and J gave up 3 bases, with 3 bases separating them. This CDR3 has 10 amino acids. The data stem from a study of T cell responses to AZD1222 COVID-19 vaccine. Background on the study: Combined were second doses at about 4 or about 12 weeks.

Here immunoSEQ multiplex PCR was the method, and the copy in TCRdb shows in-frame clones only, minus some. The repertoire holds 110,000 to 150,000 clones, with 88% as singletons. The V gene is TRBV29-1, the J gene TRBJ1-1; no definite D call. This sequence originates from an adult in good health. This specimen consisted of peripheral blood, obtained on day 0 of AZD1222 vaccination. CDR3 amino acids: CSVGHTEAFF. In nucleotides, the CDR3 is TGCAGCGTTGGACACACTGAAGCTTTCTTT.